Listed below are T cell receptor beta chains from one sample, sequenced in a study of blood T cell repertoires in COVID-19. Assay: immunoSEQ multiplex PCR; the TCRdb copy retains only in-frame clones and omits some. The data show around 280,000 clones, 87% seen once. The material sequenced was peripheral blood. The receptor set was obtained from a woman aged 45 to 65 who had recovered from COVID-19. CDR3s leave out the opening cysteine and the closing phenylalanine or tryptophan. A D gene is named only where the DNA matches it firmly.

d_call,j_call,cdr3_length,v_call,cdr3_aa
.,TRBJ1-4,14,TRBV5-4,ASSLDPGINAEKLF
TRBD2,TRBJ2-1,13,TRBV6-6,GEDPIAGGNNEQF
TRBD1,TRBJ2-2,14,TRBV5-1,ASSLVRGRNTGELF
.,TRBJ1-1,9,TRBV19,ASSQNTEAF
.,TRBJ2-1,15,TRBV5-1,ASSRWEDSSSYNEQF
TRBD1,TRBJ1-2,18,TRBV28,ASSFMALTYTGTVNYGYT
TRBD2,TRBJ2-2,14,TRBV18,ASSPLAGPGTGELF
TRBD1,TRBJ1-3,12,TRBV6-5,ASSRDRVSNTIY
TRBD1,TRBJ1-2,12,TRBV9,ASSGTGRNYGYT
TRBD2,TRBJ2-2,14,TRBV7-9,ASSSGLADFTGELF
.,TRBJ1-1,11,TRBV6-5,ASSYRMGGRAF
TRBD2,TRBJ2-7,13,TRBV5-4,ASSLSSSGFYEQY
.,TRBJ2-7,13,TRBV9,ASSVAQDSSYEQY
.,TRBJ2-7,11,TRBV29-1,SVRQVEKYEQY
TRBD1,TRBJ2-4,14,TRBV19,ASSTGQKLAKNIQY
TRBD2,TRBJ2-7,12,TRBV9,ASSVVGAGGEQY
.,TRBJ1-5,12,TRBV7-9,ASSLLRVDQPQH
TRBD2,TRBJ2-1,15,TRBV18,ASSPPGGLAGYNEQF
.,TRBJ2-3,12,TRBV5-1,ASSLGTGTDTQY
TRBD2,TRBJ2-5,18,TRBV28,ASSLAAGLAGRRDQETQY
TRBD1,TRBJ2-5,12,TRBV7-8,ASSVRDSQETQY
TRBD1,TRBJ2-7,9,TRBV5-6,ASSFSGTED
.,TRBJ1-2,10,TRBV19,ASSIEPGRYT